This T cell receptor (beta chain) was recorded in a study of blood T cell repertoires in COVID-19 (dated by TCRdb to the early 2020s). For context, the study as a whole: Collaborator samples came from the United States, Italy and Spain and covered acute and convalescent phases of COVID-19. The material from the prospective study consisted of cDNA or gDNA derived from T cells, B-cell-depleted T cells, or PBMCs. Subjects who had been exposed to COVID-19, were actively infected with it, or had recovered from it provided the deeply sampled blood TCRbeta repertoires that made up the dataset. The repertoires were released in a freely available public database meant as a resource for research on the immune response to SARS-CoV-2. The samples were drawn from two sources: the first 160 participants of the ongoing ImmuneRACE study, and 1,000 to 1,500 subjects contributed by 6 global collaborators. A de-identified subject ID, COVID-19 status, age in years and sex were almost always included in the sample metadata. Where available, HLA class I and class II types were obtained from metadata supplied by the sample provider rather than from assay-based typing. The paper's findings and limits, for the study overall: How much clinical and demographic metadata was included differed by source and by participant, and the metadata was provided uncurated.

Taken from cysteine to phenylalanine, the CDR3 has 17 residues. The CDR3 DNA has 51 bases and is translated from base 1. V loses 4 bases at its end and J loses 2 bases; junction bases beyond the gene matches: 11. For CDR1 and CDR2, the germline V gene lists MGHRA and YSYEKL. TCRbeta CDR3 regions were amplified from genomic DNA by means of the immunoSEQ Assay, a bias-controlled multiplex PCR. The paper's processing steps were these. Within the assay, amplification of reference gene primers was used to estimate how many nucleated cells each sample contained. To quantify the absolute abundance of each unique TCRbeta CDR3 rearrangement, sequence reads were collapsed and filtered. For each sample, productive Simpson clonality was calculated as the square root of Simpson's diversity index over productive rearrangements. TCRdb holds this immuneACCESS table with in-frame rearrangements only. Some clones are missing; in checked studies, unresolved V genes explain under half, and the rest has no known cause. That table supplies the V and J calls and clone size; D and trimming were determined from the DNA. This sample is represented by over 200,000 clones; about 85% of them were singletons. The top ten clones comprise roughly 12% of the sample.

Samples from volunteer blood donors who had recovered from COVID-19 were contributed by a second Seattle source. Whole blood was collected in K2EDTA tubes by collaborating institutions according to the institutions' own protocols. For TCRbeta analysis, collaborators shipped samples in one of three forms: frozen whole blood, isolated PBMCs, or DNA extracted from either of those sample types. This clone showed up just once. Which antigen it targets is not known. Per-base qualities were not stored, and no clone one base away is much larger. This clonotype was sampled from a young woman who had recovered from COVID-19. In this chain, TRBV4-1 is recombined with TRBJ2-5; TRBD1 lines up with 9 middle nucleotides. Sequencing was carried out using peripheral blood. The CDR3 corresponds to CASSPQGQGRSQETQYF. The DNA sequence is TGCGCCAGCAGCCCTCAGGGACAGGGAAGATCGCAAGAGACCCAGTACTTC.